The next 24 T cell receptor beta chains were all read from a single sample in a study of shared clonotypes between healthy human individuals. Generated by immunoSEQ multiplex PCR, the TCRdb table keeps only in-frame clones and is missing some. The table has 740,000 or so clones, roughly 72% seen once; the top ten hold around 1.8%. The sequencing input was memory CD4+ T cells sorted from blood. The subset denotes: CD45RA-negative fraction. The receptors originated from a woman between 25 and 40 years old in good health.

This clone was seen a single time. The chain carries TRBV19 and TRBJ2-2; D not resolved. Trimming took off 5 bases at V and 5 bases at J, with 12 bases between the two ends. The germline V gene has CDR1 LNHDA and CDR2 SQIVND (reference sequence). This CDR3 has 14 residues. The DNA of the CDR3 is TGTGCCAGTAGTCCGATAGGGCCAACCGGGGAGCTGTTTTTT. Residues: CASSPIGPTGELFF.

The genes are TRBV6-1 and TRBJ1-2; 12 bases are shared with TRBD1. V gave up 2 bases and J gave up 8 bases; unmatched junction bases: 9. Germline CDR1 is MNHNS and CDR2 is SASEGT. The CDR3 is 16 amino acids. The CDR3 is CASSERWGQGAGGYTF. Written as DNA, the CDR3 is TGTGCCAGCAGTGAAAGGTGGGGACAGGGGGCAGGAGGCTACACCTTC.

There are a few counts of this clone. The chain has TRBV10-3 and TRBJ2-1; D perhaps matches TRBD2 (5 bases). CDR1 is ENHRY and CDR2 is SYGVKD in the germline V gene. Deletions cut 8 bases from V and 7 bases from J, with 18 bases between. CDR3 length: 14 amino acids. The CDR3 sequence is CAIGRDSSSNEQFF. The CDR3 DNA is TGTGCCATCGGACGGGATAGTAGCAGTAATGAGCAGTTCTTC.

The rearrangement links TRBV6-5 to TRBJ1-1; 9 bases match TRBD1. The V gene end was trimmed by 6 bases and the J gene end by 0 bases; junction bases not matched to a gene: 2. Germline CDR1 reads MNHEY; CDR2 reads SVGAGI. The CDR3 length is 14 residues. The CDR3 region is CASSRQGVNTEAFF. DNA for the CDR3: TGTGCCAGCAGCAGACAGGGGGTGAACACTGAAGCTTTCTTT.

Regarding this clone: The sample contains more than one DNA sequence encoding this CDR3. V usage is TRBV27 and J usage is TRBJ2-7, with TRBD1 as a possible D gene (5 bases). Germline V lookup: CDR1 MNHEY, CDR2 SMNVEV (reference sequence). The CDR3 runs to 12 residues. With 4 bases removed from V and 3 bases from J, the gap between germline ends came to 7 bases. The CDR3 coding sequence is TGTGCCAGCAGTTCCCAGGGCTACGAGCAGTACTTC. Its protein is CASSSQGYEQYF.

The chain couples TRBV5-4 to TRBJ1-1; 8 nucleotides line up with TRBD1. The germline V gene encodes CDR1 SGHNT and CDR2 YYREEE (reference sequence). Trimming removed 4 bases from V and 1 base from J; junction bases left unmatched: 9. The CDR3 runs 16 residues. CDR3 nucleotides: TGTGCCAGCAGCCGAGGGGACAGGACGGGGAACACTGAAGCTTTCTTT. Its translation is CASSRGDRTGNTEAFF.

This clone was counted between two and nine times. This sequence joins TRBV7-9 and TRBJ1-5; TRBD1 aligns across 7 bases. V was pared by 4 bases and J by 3 bases, with 3 bases of the junction left unmatched. The CDR3 consists of 14 residues. Germline values: CDR1 SEHNR, CDR2 FQNEAQ (reference sequence). CDR3 nucleotide sequence: TGTGCCAGCAGCTCCGGACAGGTCAATCAGCCCCAGCATTTT. Its protein product is CASSSGQVNQPQHF.

The genes are TRBV19 and TRBJ2-3, with 10 bases aligning to TRBD1. With V trimmed by 8 bases and J by 2 bases, 7 bases remained unmatched. The CDR3 consists of 15 residues. Germline V gives CDR1 LNHDA, CDR2 SQIVND (reference sequence). This chain's CDR3 is CASAPGQGSTDTQYF. The CDR3 DNA follows: TGTGCCAGTGCCCCGGGACAGGGGTCCACAGATACGCAGTATTTT. Full variable domain (missing parts from reference TRBV19 and TRBJ2-3): DGGITQSPKYLFRKEGQNVTLSCEQNLNHDAMYWYRQDPGQGLRLIYYSQIVNDFQKGDIAEGYSVSREKKESFPLTVTSAQKNPTAFYLCASAPGQGSTDTQYFGPGTRLTVL.

As for this clone: A read error may be the cause here, since a much bigger clone is one base away. The genes are TRBV11-3 and TRBJ2-7; TRBD1 might be the D (6 bases). Germline loops: CDR1 SGHNT, CDR2 YENEEA. V lost 0 bases and J lost 6, with 6 bases in between. The CDR3 loop spans 12 amino acids. The CDR3 protein is CASSLEGGEQYF. CDR3 nucleotides: TGTGCCAGCAGCTTAGAAGGGGGCGAGCAGTACTTC.

The chain carries TRBV30 and TRBJ2-3; the D is unclear. The V and J ends lost 2 bases and 2 bases respectively, with 8 bases between them. Germline loops: CDR1 GTSNPN, CDR2 SVGIG (reference sequence). CDR3 length: 13 amino acids. The DNA of the CDR3 is TGTGCCTGGAGTCGACTTTCCACAGATACGCAGTATTTT. Its translation: CAWSRLSTDTQYF.

This rearrangement joins TRBV4-1 to TRBJ2-1, with 8 bases fitting TRBD2. Trimming removed 1 base from V and 4 bases from J; junction bases left unmatched: 9. CDR3 length: 17 amino acids. Germline CDR1 and CDR2: MGHRA and YSYEKL. The CDR3 spells CASSQARSGGIYNEQFF. The CDR3 DNA is TGCGCCAGCAGCCAAGCCCGTTCGGGGGGGATATACAATGAGCAGTTCTTC.

This sequence joins TRBV6-1 and TRBJ1-1; D not resolved. V was clipped by 7 bases and J by 1 base, with 10 bases between them. The germline gives CDR1 MNHNS, CDR2 SASEGT. The CDR3 contains 13 residues. The CDR3 loop is CASTQHPNTEAFF. CDR3 DNA: TGTGCCAGCACGCAACACCCGAACACTGAAGCTTTCTTT.

This rearrangement joins TRBV2 to TRBJ2-7, with D possibly being TRBD2 (5 bases). There are 14 residues in the CDR3. Trimming took off 6 bases at V and 0 bases at J, with 12 bases between the two ends. Germline loops: CDR1 SNHLY, CDR2 FYNNEI. CDR3 bases: TGTGCCAGCAGCCTAGCTCGACGCTCCTACGAGCAGTACTTC. Its translation is CASSLARRSYEQYF.

The chain couples TRBV19 to TRBJ2-1, with 7 bases matching TRBD2. The length of the CDR3 is 15 residues. J lost 14 bases, V lost 1 base, and 14 bases had no gene match. CDR1 and CDR2 (germline): LNHDA, SQIVND (reference sequence). CDR3 bases: TGTGCCAGTAGTATAGCGTCTTGGGGGAGGGGTCTTAAGTTCTTC. This encodes CASSIASWGRGLKFF.

This sequence joins TRBV28 and TRBJ2-2; the D gene is possibly TRBD2 (6 bases). The V gene lost 11 bases and the J gene lost 4 bases, with 17 bases spanning the gap. The CDR3 is 14 amino acids. Germline assignment: CDR1 MDHEN and CDR2 SYDVKM. The CDR3 DNA sequence: TGTGCCGGCGGGAAGCGGCGCTCCACCGGGGAGCTGTTTTTT. This sequence encodes CAGGKRRSTGELFF.

This clone was counted many times. The chain couples TRBV7-9 to TRBJ1-3, with D hard to call. There are 13 residues in the CDR3. Trimming removed 2 bases at V and 4 bases at J, with 6 bases between. Per germline, CDR1 SEHNR and CDR2 FQNEAQ (reference sequence). The CDR3 DNA sequence: TGTGCCAGCAGCTTATTCTCGGGAAACACCATATATTTT. Encoded protein: CASSLFSGNTIYF.

In nucleotides, the CDR3 is TGTGCCAGCAGCTTAATGGAGGGGGCCTTTGAAGCTTTCTTT. Translating gives CASSLMEGAFEAFF. The chain uses TRBV7-2 and TRBJ1-1; 7 positions match TRBD1. CDR3 size: 14 residues. The V gene's germline CDR1 is SGHTA and CDR2 FQGNSA. V shed 2 bases, J shed 7 bases, and the junction held 7 bases outside the gene matches.

This clone has only a few counts. The chain links TRBV7-7 to TRBJ1-4, with 8 bases that match TRBD1. V gave up 5 bases and J gave up 8 bases; unmatched junction bases: 7. The CDR3 is 14 amino acids. Germline CDR1 and CDR2: SSHAT and FNYEAQ (reference sequence). The CDR3 DNA reads TGTGCCAGCAGCCCCGGACAGGGAGGGGAAAAACTGTTTTTT. Translation gives CASSPGQGGEKLFF.

The rearrangement joins TRBV7-9 to TRBJ2-3; D is possibly TRBD1 (6 bases). Trimming cost V 2 bases and J 4 bases, with 13 bases left between them. Germline CDR1 reads SEHNR; CDR2 reads FQNEAQ (reference sequence). The CDR3 sequence is 15 residues long. The CDR3 sequence: CASSLTGPGADTQYF. CDR3 nucleotides: TGTGCCAGCAGCTTAACAGGACCAGGGGCAGATACGCAGTATTTT.

The chain combines TRBV7-8 with TRBJ1-1; D possibly corresponds to TRBD1 (6 bases). The germline V gene encodes CDR1 SGHVS and CDR2 FQNEAQ. The CDR3 loop spans 14 amino acids. V was trimmed by 2 bases and J by 5 bases, leaving 12 bases between them. The CDR3 bases are TGTGCCAGCAGCTTAACAGGGATCGTGACTGAAGCTTTCTTT. Translated, it gives CASSLTGIVTEAFF.

The gene calls are TRBV7-8 and TRBJ2-5, with D perhaps matching TRBD1 or TRBD2 (5 bases each). V gave up 5 bases and J gave up 4 bases, with 14 bases separating them. Germline V gene lookup returns CDR1 SGHVS and CDR2 FQNEAQ. The CDR3 runs to 14 residues. CDR3 amino acids: CASSPTDGGETQYF. The DNA for the CDR3 is TGTGCCAGCAGCCCGACCGATGGGGGAGAGACCCAGTACTTC.

This clone was seen once. The genes are TRBV19 and TRBJ1-5, with no clear D. Trimming took 5 bases from V and 1 from J, leaving 3 bases between them. Looked up from germline, CDR1 is LNHDA and CDR2 is SQIVND (reference sequence). CDR3 length: 12 residues. Written as DNA, the CDR3 is TGTGCCAGTAGTGGAAGCAATCAGCCCCAGCATTTT. Translating gives CASSGSNQPQHF. The entire variable domain, with the rest obtained from reference TRBV19 and TRBJ1-5, is as follows: DGGITQSPKYLFRKEGQNVTLSCEQNLNHDAMYWYRQDPGQGLRLIYYSQIVNDFQKGDIAEGYSVSREKKESFPLTVTSAQKNPTAFYLCASSGSNQPQHFGDGTRLSIL.

As concerns this clone: Different DNA sequences within this sample yield the same CDR3. V is TRBV5-1 and J is TRBJ1-3; D call uncertain. Germline-derived CDR1 and CDR2 are SGHRS and YFSETQ. The length of the CDR3 is 14 residues. Deletions cut 2 bases from V and 4 bases from J, with 10 bases between. The CDR3 region is CASSLGTGGNTIYF. DNA of the CDR3: TGCGCCAGCAGCTTAGGAACGGGCGGAAACACCATATATTTT.

The rearrangement joins TRBV10-2 to TRBJ1-1; no definite D call. The CDR3 loop spans 14 amino acids. V was pared by 9 bases and J by 0 bases, with 14 bases between. Germline lookup yields CDR1 WSHSY and CDR2 SAAADI. The CDR3 region is CASCLGLMNTEAFF. CDR3 in DNA: TGCGCCAGTTGTCTGGGCCTCATGAACACTGAAGCTTTCTTT.